These T cell receptor beta chains were read from a single sample in a study of blood T cell repertoires in COVID-19. TCRdb keeps only in-frame clones here, not all; method: immunoSEQ multiplex PCR. The data contain tens of thousands of clones, about 87% of them singletons. Material: peripheral blood. These receptors were obtained from a human donor in a cohort sampled during active COVID-19. The CDR3 runs from the conserved cysteine through the conserved F or W. The D gene is left open where the match is weak. Size tells how often a clone was seen (once, few, many) or the class of an expanded clone, and some rows leave it out.

d_gene: NA
len: 12
abundance: medium-sized
j_gene: TRBJ2-5
v_gene: TRBV7-6
CDR3nt: TGTGCCAGCAGCTGGGCGTTGGAGACCCAGTACTTC
CDR3aa: CASSWALETQYF

d_gene: TRBD1
len: 16
abundance: NA
j_gene: TRBJ2-5
v_gene: TRBV5-4
CDR3nt: TGTGCCAGCAGCGACCTAGACAGGGAAATCTCTGAGACCCAGTACTTC
CDR3aa: CASSDLDREISETQYF

d_gene: NA
len: 16
abundance: NA
j_gene: TRBJ1-1
v_gene: TRBV30
CDR3nt: TGTGCCTGGAGTCGCAGCTTAACAGGGAAGAACACTGAAGCTTTCTTT
CDR3aa: CAWSRSLTGKNTEAFF

d_gene: TRBD2
len: 14
abundance: NA
j_gene: TRBJ2-5
v_gene: TRBV2
CDR3nt: TGTGCCAGCAATTCGGGGGGTCCTCAAGAGACCCAGTACTTC
CDR3aa: CASNSGGPQETQYF

d_gene: NA
len: 14
abundance: NA
j_gene: TRBJ2-1
v_gene: TRBV4-1
CDR3nt: TGCGCCAGCAGCCAAGATCGGTCGGCGGGGCCGGAGTTCTTC
CDR3aa: CASSQDRSAGPEFF

d_gene: NA
len: 13
abundance: NA
j_gene: TRBJ1-6
v_gene: TRBV7-6
CDR3nt: TGTGCCAGCAGCTCGCGACAGGAATCACCCCTCCACTTT
CDR3aa: CASSSRQESPLHF

d_gene: TRBD2
len: 15
abundance: NA
j_gene: TRBJ2-1
v_gene: TRBV7-2
CDR3nt: TGTGCCAGCAGCTTAAGTCTAGCGGCATACAATGAGCAGTTCTTC
CDR3aa: CASSLSLAAYNEQFF

d_gene: TRBD1
len: 14
abundance: few
j_gene: TRBJ1-6
v_gene: TRBV14
CDR3nt: TGTGCCAGCAGGGACAGGGGCAGTTTTTCACCCCTCCACTTT
CDR3aa: CASRDRGSFSPLHF

d_gene: NA
len: 15
abundance: once
j_gene: TRBJ1-1
v_gene: TRBV6-5
CDR3nt: TGTGCCAGCAGGACCAGGATCGAATCGGGAACTGAAGCTTTCTTT
CDR3aa: CASRTRIESGTEAFF

d_gene: TRBD2
len: 18
abundance: NA
j_gene: TRBJ2-5
v_gene: TRBV7-9
CDR3nt: TGTGCCAGCAGTTCATGGCGGACTAGCGGGAGTAGAGTGGAGACCCAGTACTTC
CDR3aa: CASSSWRTSGSRVETQYF

d_gene: TRBD2
len: 15
abundance: NA
j_gene: TRBJ2-1
v_gene: TRBV15
CDR3nt: TGTGCCACCAGCGGTAGCGGGAGCTCCTACAATGAGCAGTTCTTC
CDR3aa: CATSGSGSSYNEQFF

d_gene: TRBD2
len: 15
abundance: NA
j_gene: TRBJ2-7
v_gene: TRBV18
CDR3nt: TGTGCCAGCTCACCCAGACTAGCGGACGCCGGAGAGCAGTACTTC
CDR3aa: CASSPRLADAGEQYF

d_gene: TRBD1
len: 19
abundance: NA
j_gene: TRBJ1-2
v_gene: TRBV7-8
CDR3nt: TGTGCCAGCAGCTCGCCCACCGGGACAGGGTTGGTGGGGAACTATGGCTACACCTTC
CDR3aa: CASSSPTGTGLVGNYGYTF

d_gene: NA
len: 16
abundance: NA
j_gene: TRBJ1-2
v_gene: TRBV18
CDR3nt: TGTGCCAGCTCACCACAATCAGGGCACGCTAACTATGGCTACACCTTC
CDR3aa: CASSPQSGHANYGYTF

d_gene: TRBD1
len: 15
abundance: few
j_gene: TRBJ2-7
v_gene: TRBV6-6
CDR3nt: TGTGCCAGCAGCCCAGGACAGGGTTACTCCTACGAGCAGTACTTC
CDR3aa: CASSPGQGYSYEQYF

d_gene: NA
len: 13
abundance: few
j_gene: TRBJ1-1
v_gene: TRBV5-4
CDR3nt: TGTGCCAGCAGCTTTGCTGGGGAGTCTGAAGCTTTCTTT
CDR3aa: CASSFAGESEAFF

d_gene: NA
len: 11
abundance: NA
j_gene: TRBJ2-1
v_gene: TRBV18
CDR3nt: TGTGCCAGCTCACCAAAGCTTGAGCAGTTCTTC
CDR3aa: CASSPKLEQFF

d_gene: NA
len: 16
abundance: once
j_gene: TRBJ2-2
v_gene: TRBV6-9
CDR3nt: TGTGCCAGCAGGGCGACAGGCAGCGGGAACACCGGGGAGCTGTTTTTT
CDR3aa: CASRATGSGNTGELFF

d_gene: TRBD1
len: 16
abundance: NA
j_gene: TRBJ2-5
v_gene: TRBV7-9
CDR3nt: TGTGCCAGCAGCTTAGCGACAGGGGGTTGGGGAGAGACCCAGTACTTC
CDR3aa: CASSLATGGWGETQYF

d_gene: NA
len: 12
abundance: NA
j_gene: TRBJ2-1
v_gene: TRBV24-1
CDR3nt: TGTGCCACCAGTGACCTCAGCGGTGAGCAGTTCTTC
CDR3aa: CATSDLSGEQFF

d_gene: NA
len: 13
abundance: NA
j_gene: TRBJ1-4
v_gene: TRBV19
CDR3nt: TGTGCCAGTAGTATGGGGCAGGGAGGAAAACTGTTTTTT
CDR3aa: CASSMGQGGKLFF

d_gene: TRBD2
len: 17
abundance: NA
j_gene: TRBJ2-7
v_gene: TRBV5-5
CDR3nt: TGTGCCAGCAGCTTGTACCGGACTAGCGGTGGGTCCTACGAGCAGTACTTC
CDR3aa: CASSLYRTSGGSYEQYF

d_gene: NA
len: 17
abundance: NA
j_gene: TRBJ1-6
v_gene: TRBV6-2/TRBV6-3
CDR3nt: TGTGCCAGCAGTTACGGAAAACAGTCTTTTATCGTATCACCCCTCCACTTT
CDR3aa: CASSYGKQSFIVSPLHF

d_gene: NA
len: 12
abundance: NA
j_gene: TRBJ1-5
v_gene: TRBV15
CDR3nt: TGTGCCACCAGCAGACAGAATCAGCCCCAGCATTTT
CDR3aa: CATSRQNQPQHF

d_gene: NA
len: 12
abundance: NA
j_gene: TRBJ2-5
v_gene: TRBV29-1
CDR3nt: TGCAGCGTTCAGGAAGGTCGTGAGACCCAGTACTTC
CDR3aa: CSVQEGRETQYF

d_gene: NA
len: 13
abundance: few
j_gene: TRBJ2-1
v_gene: TRBV28
CDR3nt: TGTGCCAGCAGTTTGGGCTTGACGAATGAGCAGTTCTTC
CDR3aa: CASSLGLTNEQFF

d_gene: NA
len: 14
abundance: NA
j_gene: TRBJ2-3
v_gene: TRBV29-1
CDR3nt: TGCAGCGTTGATGACATCACCTTCACAGATACGCAGTATTTT
CDR3aa: CSVDDITFTDTQYF

d_gene: NA
len: 17
abundance: NA
j_gene: TRBJ2-7
v_gene: TRBV4-2
CDR3nt: TGTGCCAGCAGCCAAGAATCTTCGGGTCATACCTCCTACGAGCAGTACTTC
CDR3aa: CASSQESSGHTSYEQYF

d_gene: TRBD1
len: 15
abundance: NA
j_gene: TRBJ2-2
v_gene: TRBV5-6
CDR3nt: TGTGCCAGCAGCTTCCGGGACAGACACACCGGGGAGCTGTTTTTT
CDR3aa: CASSFRDRHTGELFF

d_gene: TRBD1
len: 12
abundance: NA
j_gene: TRBJ2-7
v_gene: TRBV29-1
CDR3nt: TGCAGCGTGAGCAGGGGGACCTACGAGCAGTACTTC
CDR3aa: CSVSRGTYEQYF

d_gene: NA
len: 10
abundance: NA
j_gene: TRBJ1-2
v_gene: TRBV30
CDR3nt: TGTGCCGCCGCCCGGGGGGGCTACACCTTC
CDR3aa: CAAARGGYTF

d_gene: NA
len: 14
abundance: once
j_gene: TRBJ2-1
v_gene: TRBV2
CDR3nt: TGTGCCAGCATAGGAGGGACCTCCTACAATGAGCAGTTCTTC
CDR3aa: CASIGGTSYNEQFF

d_gene: TRBD2
len: 16
abundance: few
j_gene: TRBJ2-2
v_gene: TRBV7-8
CDR3nt: TGTGCCAGCAGGAGATTAGCGGGTTCGAACACCGGGGAGCTGTTTTTT
CDR3aa: CASRRLAGSNTGELFF

d_gene: NA
len: 15
abundance: NA
j_gene: TRBJ2-1
v_gene: TRBV7-6
CDR3nt: TGTGCCAGCAGCTTTCTGGGGGGACAGTCGAATGAGCAGTTCTTC
CDR3aa: CASSFLGGQSNEQFF

d_gene: NA
len: 13
abundance: NA
j_gene: TRBJ1-2
v_gene: TRBV11-2
CDR3nt: TGTGCCAGCAGCTTAGGACAGTACTATGGCTACACCTTC
CDR3aa: CASSLGQYYGYTF

d_gene: NA
len: 13
abundance: NA
j_gene: TRBJ2-7
v_gene: TRBV5-1
CDR3nt: TGCGCCAGCAGTTCGCAGGGTGCCCACGAGCAGTACTTC
CDR3aa: CASSSQGAHEQYF

d_gene: NA
len: 13
abundance: NA
j_gene: TRBJ2-3
v_gene: TRBV5-5
CDR3nt: TGTGCCAGCAGCTTACAGGGTACGAATACGCAGTATTTT
CDR3aa: CASSLQGTNTQYF

d_gene: TRBD2
len: 18
abundance: once
j_gene: TRBJ2-3
v_gene: TRBV6-1
CDR3nt: TGTGCCAGCAGTGAAACCCATGCTAGCGGGGGAGGCCCAGATACGCAGTATTTT
CDR3aa: CASSETHASGGGPDTQYF

d_gene: NA
len: 15
abundance: NA
j_gene: TRBJ2-7
v_gene: TRBV27
CDR3nt: TGTGCCAGCAGTTCGCTCGGGGGGCCCGCCTACGAGCAGTACTTC
CDR3aa: CASSSLGGPAYEQYF

d_gene: TRBD2
len: 12
abundance: NA
j_gene: TRBJ2-7
v_gene: TRBV7-8
CDR3nt: TGTGCCAGCAGCTCGCGGGGGTACGAGCAGTACTTC
CDR3aa: CASSSRGYEQYF